This entry lists 32 T cell receptor beta chains sequenced from one sample in a study of memory CD4+ T cells and cytomegalovirus serostatus. The sort gate was single viable CD3+CD4+CD8-CD45RO+ cells for memory CD4+ T cells. Profiling relied on immunoSEQ multiplex PCR, and the TCRdb table lists in-frame clones only, not all of them. Here the sample spans about 46,000 clones, approximately 78% being singletons. Input material: memory CD4+ T cells from blood. These receptors all come from an adult in good health and CMV-seronegative.

This chain connects TRBV5-1 to TRBJ1-3; 10 nucleotides agree with TRBD1. Germline V gene sequence: CDR1 SGHRS, CDR2 YFSETQ. V dropped 3 bases and J dropped 4; count of bases not matched to a gene: 7. There are 16 residues in the CDR3. CDR3 loop: CASSSRQGAAGNTIYF. Here the CDR3 DNA reads TGCGCCAGCAGCTCCCGACAGGGGGCGGCGGGAAACACCATATATTTT.

V gene TRBV28 combines with J gene TRBJ2-2, with TRBD2 as a possible D gene (5 bases). This CDR3 has 15 amino acids. Germline V gives CDR1 MDHEN, CDR2 SYDVKM. Trimming cost V 5 bases and J 1 base, with 11 bases left between them. CDR3 sequence (DNA): TGTGCCAGCAGTCTCGGACTCTTGAACACCGGGGAGCTGTTTTTT. Protein sequence: CASSLGLLNTGELFF.

The chain couples TRBV5-8 to TRBJ1-2; D is possibly TRBD1 (6 bases). CDR1 is SGHTS, CDR2 YDEGEE, per germline. Deletions cut 6 bases from V and 5 bases from J, with 14 bases between. The CDR3 length is 13 residues. The CDR3 DNA sequence: TGTGCCAGCACCTTCACAGGGCGGTATGGCTACACCTTC. Protein product: CASTFTGRYGYTF.

The chain uses TRBV9 and TRBJ2-5; 10 bases align to TRBD2. This CDR3 contains 15 residues. J lost 2 bases, V lost 3 bases, and 4 bases had no gene match. In germline, CDR1 is SGDLS, CDR2 YYNGEE. CDR3 sequence reads: CASSGLAGPQETQYF. The CDR3 bases are TGTGCCAGCAGCGGACTAGCGGGCCCACAAGAGACCCAGTACTTC.

The V call is TRBV7-2, the J call TRBJ2-1; no clear D. Germline assignment: CDR1 SGHTA and CDR2 FQGNSA. V lost 5 bases, J lost 5 bases, and 10 bases lay in between. This CDR3 comprises 13 residues. CDR3 residues: CASSLGPNNEQFF. The CDR3 DNA reads TGTGCCAGCAGCCTCGGGCCGAACAATGAGCAGTTCTTC.

The genes are TRBV7-7 and TRBJ2-7; 9 bases are a match to TRBD1. Germline V gene sequence: CDR1 SSHAT, CDR2 FNYEAQ (reference sequence). Germline trimming cut 4 bases from V and 5 bases from J; bases unmatched to any gene: 3. This CDR3 spans 13 amino acids. In DNA form, the CDR3 reads TGTGCCAGCAGCTCCGACAGGGGGAACGAGCAGTACTTC. Translated, it gives CASSSDRGNEQYF.

J is TRBJ2-1 and V is TRBV7-8, with 8 bases that match TRBD2. V shed 5 bases and J 10 bases; nucleotides not matched to a gene: 10. Germline values: CDR1 SGHVS, CDR2 FQNEAQ. The CDR3 is 14 amino acids. The CDR3 coding sequence is TGTGCCAGCAGCCTCTCGGGGACTAGGGGAGAGCAGTTCTTC. It is translated as CASSLSGTRGEQFF.

The gene calls are TRBV2 and TRBJ1-6; D ambiguous. The V end lost 11 bases, the J end lost 7 bases, and 18 bases lay between the germline ends. CDR3 length equals 14 residues. The germline V gene has CDR1 SNHLY and CDR2 FYNNEI. CDR3 DNA sequence: TGTGCCGCCCTATCCGACGACCCCAATTCACCCCTCCACTTT. Translating it yields CAALSDDPNSPLHF.

The chain has TRBV29-1 and TRBJ2-6; D gene ambiguous. The V gene's germline CDR1 is SQVTM and CDR2 ANQGSEA. Deletions cut 0 bases from V and 1 base from J, with 7 bases between. This CDR3 has 15 residues. CDR3 DNA: TGCAGCGTTGAAGAGAGAGTTTCTGGGGCCAACGTCCTGACTTTC. Its protein product is CSVEERVSGANVLTF.

The J gene is TRBJ1-2, the V gene TRBV2; 7 bases match TRBD1. V shed 2 bases, J shed 4 bases, and the junction held 7 bases outside the gene matches. Looked up from germline, CDR1 is SNHLY and CDR2 is FYNNEI. The CDR3 runs to 15 residues. DNA of the CDR3: TGTGCCAGCAGTGAAATTACGACAGGGATCTATGGCTACACCTTC. Protein product: CASSEITTGIYGYTF.

This clone was counted only a few times. The chain uses TRBV4-2 and TRBJ1-1; D remains ambiguous. CDR3 length equals 16 residues. Trimming stripped 0 bases from V and 2 bases from J, with 13 bases between. Looked up from germline, CDR1 is LGHNA and CDR2 is YNFKEQ. CDR3: CASSQDVGRPNTEAFF. The CDR3 region has the DNA TGTGCCAGCAGCCAAGATGTGGGCCGACCCAACACTGAAGCTTTCTTT.

This chain uses TRBV7-2 with TRBJ1-1, with D hard to call. Germline assignment: CDR1 SGHTA and CDR2 FQGNSA. The V end was cut by 4 bases, the J end by 0 bases, with 15 bases between. This CDR3 has 16 amino acids. The CDR3 DNA reads as TGTGCCAGCAGCTCCTACATGGGCTCGGTGAACACTGAAGCTTTCTTT. Translation gives CASSSYMGSVNTEAFF.

V and J are TRBV10-3 and TRBJ2-7, with no clear D. This CDR3 contains 13 residues. CDR1 and CDR2 (germline): ENHRY, SYGVKD. The V end was cut by 3 bases, the J end by 2 bases, with 8 bases between. This CDR3 reads CAISENRPYEQYF. Written as DNA, the CDR3 is TGTGCCATCAGTGAAAACAGACCCTACGAGCAGTACTTC.

The gene calls are TRBV7-3 and TRBJ1-3; 10 bases fit TRBD1. CDR3 length: 15 residues. The J segment lost 2 bases and the V segment lost 8 bases, leaving 6 bases of the junction unmatched. CDR1 and CDR2 from the germline V gene are SGHTA and FQGTGA. The CDR3 loop is CASPPGQGTGNTIYF. The CDR3 DNA sequence: TGTGCCAGCCCACCGGGACAGGGGACTGGAAACACCATATATTTT.

The chain couples TRBV28 to TRBJ2-1; TRBD1 matches 7 bases. This CDR3 has 12 amino acids. Looked up from germline, CDR1 is MDHEN and CDR2 is SYDVKM. V trimming: 6 bases; J trimming: 13 bases; junction bases outside the gene matches: 9. The CDR3 DNA sequence: TGTGCCAGCAGCAGAGGGACAGCTCTCCAGTTCTTC. This gives the protein CASSRGTALQFF.

The V gene is TRBV11-1, the J gene TRBJ1-2; no firm D call. Germline V gene lookup returns CDR1 SGHAT and CDR2 FQDESV (reference sequence). The CDR3 is 15 residues long. Deletions cut 3 bases from V and 2 bases from J, with 13 bases between. CDR3 sequence reads: CASSFSGITNYGYTF. CDR3 in DNA: TGTGCCAGCAGCTTCTCTGGGATTACCAACTATGGCTACACCTTC. Full variable domain (outside the CDR3, taken from reference TRBV11-1 and TRBJ1-2): EAEVAQSPRYKITEKSQAVAFWCDPISGHATLYWYRQILGQGPELLVQFQDESVVDDSQLPKDRFSAERLKGVDSTLKIQPAELGDSAMYLCASSFSGITNYGYTFGSGTRLTVV.

This chain joins TRBV14 and TRBJ1-1; D may be TRBD1 (6 bases). This CDR3 region has 14 residues. V lost 4 bases, J lost 2 bases, and 11 bases lay in between. CDR1 and CDR2 from the germline V gene are SGHDN and FVKESK. CDR3: CASSPWTVNTEAFF. The CDR3 coding sequence is TGTGCCAGCAGCCCTTGGACAGTTAACACTGAAGCTTTCTTT.

The CDR3 here is CASSLGQFFGYTF. The CDR3 DNA sequence: TGTGCCAGCAGCTTGGGACAGTTTTTTGGCTACACCTTC. This rearrangement joins TRBV5-6 to TRBJ1-2, with TRBD1 as a possible D gene (5 bases). The CDR3 totals 13 residues. Germline CDR1 SGHDT, CDR2 YYEEEE. Trimming removed 0 bases from V and 7 bases from J, with 10 bases in between. The full variable domain, its missing parts supplied by reference TRBV5-6 and TRBJ1-2, is DAGVTQSPTHLIKTRGQQVTLRCSPKSGHDTVSWYQQALGQGPQFIFQYYEEEERQRGNFPDRFSGHQFPNYSSELNVNALLLGDSALYLCASSLGQFFGYTFGSGTRLTVV.

The V gene is TRBV28, the J gene TRBJ1-2, with a tentative D call TRBD1 (6 bases). The ends were cut back, 7 bases at V and 8 bases at J, with 14 bases in the middle. Germline V gene sequence: CDR1 MDHEN, CDR2 SYDVKM. This CDR3 is 12 amino acids long. This CDR3 is CASTLTGEGYTF. The CDR3 DNA follows: TGTGCCAGCACCTTGACAGGAGAGGGCTACACCTTC.

J is TRBJ2-7 and V is TRBV5-5; D might be TRBD1 (6 bases). The CDR3 spans 15 residues. Germline V CDR1 and CDR2: SGHKS, YYEKEE (reference sequence). V was pared by 4 bases and J by 3 bases, with 17 bases between. CDR3 nucleotide sequence: TGTGCCAGCAGCATAATTAGGACAGACCTCTACGAGCAGTACTTC. Its protein product is CASSIIRTDLYEQYF.

V usage is TRBV28 and J usage is TRBJ1-1; D uncertain. The CDR3 runs 12 residues. The germline V and J ends were trimmed by 6 bases and 8 bases, with 13 bases remaining between them. CDR1 is MDHEN and CDR2 is SYDVKM in the germline V gene. CDR3 loop: CASSLSVGEAFF. The CDR3 DNA reads TGTGCCAGCAGCCTCAGCGTCGGAGAAGCTTTCTTT.

The chain uses TRBV18 and TRBJ1-4; D may be TRBD1 (5 bases). This CDR3 has 12 amino acids. V dropped 1 base and J dropped 12 bases, with 9 bases sitting between them. Germline assignment: CDR1 KGHSH and CDR2 LQKENI. The CDR3 reads CASSPRQGQLFF. The CDR3 nucleotides are TGTGCCAGCTCACCACGGCAGGGTCAACTGTTTTTT.

The chain recombines TRBV7-2 with TRBJ2-5, with 7 bases aligning to TRBD1. Germline loops: CDR1 SGHTA, CDR2 FQGNSA. The CDR3 has 15 amino acids. V shed 6 bases and J 5 bases; nucleotides not matched to a gene: 12. CDR3 residues: CASRPRVGGGETQYF. The CDR3 DNA follows: TGTGCCAGCAGACCCAGAGTAGGGGGCGGGGAGACCCAGTACTTC.

This rearrangement joins TRBV11-2 to TRBJ1-1; D gene uncertain. Germline V lookup: CDR1 SGHAT, CDR2 FQNNGV. The CDR3 runs to 14 residues. V lost 9 bases to trimming and J lost 4 bases, with 18 bases between them. The DNA of the CDR3 is TGTGCCAGTCCGGAGGCAGTGGCGGGCACTGAAGCTTTCTTT. This encodes CASPEAVAGTEAFF.

This clone showed up just a few times. CDR3 loop: CASSPDPSITQYF. CDR3 DNA: TGTGCCAGCAGCCCCGACCCGTCCATTACGCAGTATTTT. The chain joins TRBV6-5 to TRBJ2-3; D is ambiguous. CDR1 and CDR2 from the germline V gene are MNHEY and SVGAGI. Between the trimmed V and J ends, which lost 6 bases and 8 bases, there was a span of 15 bases. This CDR3 region has 13 residues.

This rearrangement joins TRBV28 to TRBJ2-2; TRBD1 matches 7 bases. From germline, CDR1 is MDHEN and CDR2 SYDVKM. The CDR3 sequence is 14 residues long. Trimming cost V 7 bases and J 2 bases; bases outside gene matches: 4. CDR3 amino acids: CASTLGGNTGELFF. In DNA, the CDR3 is TGTGCCAGCACCTTAGGGGGCAACACCGGGGAGCTGTTTTTT.

V is TRBV28 and J is TRBJ2-3; 10 bases are shared with TRBD2. CDR3 length equals 18 residues. V trimming: 4 bases; J trimming: 2 bases; junction bases outside the gene matches: 12. Looked up from germline, CDR1 is MDHEN and CDR2 is SYDVKM. CDR3 region: CASSSDYPLAGYTDTQYF. In DNA, the CDR3 is TGTGCCAGCAGTTCCGACTACCCACTAGCGGGGTACACAGATACGCAGTATTTT.

This chain joins TRBV30 and TRBJ2-3; D is unresolved. Germline V gene data show CDR1 as GTSNPN and CDR2 as SVGIG (reference sequence). With 5 bases removed from V and 7 bases from J, the gap between germline ends came to 13 bases. The CDR3 sequence is 12 residues long. CDR3 in DNA: TGTGCCTGGGGGGTGGGCCGCTATACGCAGTATTTT. It yields the protein CAWGVGRYTQYF.

The CDR3 DNA is TGTGCCAGCTCACCGTCGGGACTAGCGGAAGGCTACGAGCAGTACTTC. Its translation is CASSPSGLAEGYEQYF. The chain combines TRBV18 with TRBJ2-7; 11 bases line up with TRBD2. This CDR3 region has 16 residues. Germline CDR1 reads KGHSH; CDR2 reads LQKENI. V dropped 3 bases and J dropped 3; count of bases not matched to a gene: 7.

The chain carries TRBV7-2 and TRBJ1-5, with D possibly matching TRBD1 (6 bases). Germline lookup yields CDR1 SGHTA and CDR2 FQGNSA. V shed 0 bases and J shed 5 bases, with 17 bases lying between them. The CDR3 length is 17 residues. CDR3 loop: CASSLAEGGRGDQPQHF. CDR3 nucleotide sequence: TGTGCCAGCAGCTTAGCTGAGGGGGGCAGGGGAGATCAGCCCCAGCATTTT.

The chain uses TRBV27 and TRBJ1-2; 8 bases map to TRBD1. The CDR3 is 14 amino acids. Trimming removed 3 bases from V and 4 bases from J; junction bases left unmatched: 4. The germline CDR1 and CDR2 sequences are MNHEY and SMNVEV (reference sequence). The CDR3 is CASSFSGQGYGYTF. CDR3 coding DNA: TGTGCCAGCAGTTTCTCCGGACAGGGCTATGGCTACACCTTC.

The chain has TRBV30 and TRBJ1-6, with D possibly being TRBD1 (6 bases). V was shortened by 0 bases and J by 11 bases, with 20 bases between the two germline ends. This CDR3 has 16 amino acids. Germline assignment: CDR1 GTSNPN and CDR2 SVGIG (reference sequence). CDR3 amino acids: CAWSVGQPWGNAPLHF. For the CDR3, the DNA is TGTGCCTGGAGTGTAGGACAGCCCTGGGGCAATGCACCCCTCCACTTT.